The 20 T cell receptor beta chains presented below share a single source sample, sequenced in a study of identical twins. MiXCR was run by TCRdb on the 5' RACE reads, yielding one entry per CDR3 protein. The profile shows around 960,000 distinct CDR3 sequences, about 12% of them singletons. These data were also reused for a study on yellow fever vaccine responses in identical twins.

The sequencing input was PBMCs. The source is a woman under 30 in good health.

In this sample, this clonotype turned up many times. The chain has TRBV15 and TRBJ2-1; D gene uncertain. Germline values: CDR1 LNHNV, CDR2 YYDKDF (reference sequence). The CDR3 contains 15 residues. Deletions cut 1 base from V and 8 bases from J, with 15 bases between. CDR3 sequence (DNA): TGTGCCACCAGCAGAGGAGGCTACCTAAGCGATGAGCAGTTCTTC. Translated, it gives CATSRGGYLSDEQFF. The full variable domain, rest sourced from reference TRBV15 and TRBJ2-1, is DAMVIQNPRYQVTQFGKPVTLSCSQTLNHNVMYWYQQKSSQAPKLLFHYYDKDFNNEADTPDNFQSRRPNTSFCFLDIRSPGLGDTAMYLCATSRGGYLSDEQFFGPGTRLTVL.

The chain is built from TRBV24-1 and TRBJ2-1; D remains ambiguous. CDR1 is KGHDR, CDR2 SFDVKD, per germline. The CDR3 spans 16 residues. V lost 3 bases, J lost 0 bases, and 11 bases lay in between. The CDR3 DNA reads TGTGCCACCAGTGATCCGACTTTTAGCTCCTACAATGAGCAGTTCTTC. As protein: CATSDPTFSSYNEQFF.

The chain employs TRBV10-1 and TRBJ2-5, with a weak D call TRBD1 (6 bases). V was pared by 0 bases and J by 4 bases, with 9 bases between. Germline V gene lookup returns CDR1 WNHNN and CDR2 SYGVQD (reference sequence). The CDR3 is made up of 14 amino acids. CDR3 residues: CASSESGAGETQYF. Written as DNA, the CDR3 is TGCGCCAGCAGTGAGTCGGGGGCGGGAGAGACCCAGTACTTC.

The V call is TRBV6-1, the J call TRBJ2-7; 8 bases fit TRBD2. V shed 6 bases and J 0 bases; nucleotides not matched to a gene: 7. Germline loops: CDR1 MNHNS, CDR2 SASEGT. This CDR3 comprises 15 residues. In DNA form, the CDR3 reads TGTGCCAGCAGGGAGGCCAGCGGGAGCTCCTACGAGCAGTACTTC. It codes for CASREASGSSYEQYF.

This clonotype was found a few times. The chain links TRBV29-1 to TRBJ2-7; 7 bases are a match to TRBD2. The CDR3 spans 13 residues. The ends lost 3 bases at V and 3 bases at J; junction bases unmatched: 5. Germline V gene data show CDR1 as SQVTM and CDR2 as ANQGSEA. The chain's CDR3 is CSVDRGGGYEQYF. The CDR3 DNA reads TGCAGCGTTGACCGGGGCGGGGGCTACGAGCAGTACTTC.

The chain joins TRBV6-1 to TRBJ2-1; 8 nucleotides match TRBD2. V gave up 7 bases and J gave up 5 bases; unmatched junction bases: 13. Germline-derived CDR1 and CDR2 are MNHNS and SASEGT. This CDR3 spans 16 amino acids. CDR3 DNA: TGTGCCAGCAACCAGCGGGAGAGGTCGTTTAACAATGAGCAGTTCTTC. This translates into CASNQRERSFNNEQFF.

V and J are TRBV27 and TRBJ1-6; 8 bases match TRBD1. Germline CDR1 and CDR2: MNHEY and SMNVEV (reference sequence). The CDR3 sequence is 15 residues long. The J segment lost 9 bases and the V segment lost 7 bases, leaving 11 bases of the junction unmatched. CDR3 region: CASTPGTGEFSPLHF. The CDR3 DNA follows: TGTGCCAGCACCCCCGGGACAGGCGAGTTTTCACCCCTCCACTTT.

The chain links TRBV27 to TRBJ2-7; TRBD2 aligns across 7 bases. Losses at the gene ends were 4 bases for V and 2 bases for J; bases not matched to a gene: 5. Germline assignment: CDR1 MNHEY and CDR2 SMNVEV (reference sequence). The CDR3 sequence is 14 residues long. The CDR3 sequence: CASSSLAGAYEQYF. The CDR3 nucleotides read TGTGCCAGCAGTTCCCTGGCGGGGGCCTACGAGCAGTACTTC.

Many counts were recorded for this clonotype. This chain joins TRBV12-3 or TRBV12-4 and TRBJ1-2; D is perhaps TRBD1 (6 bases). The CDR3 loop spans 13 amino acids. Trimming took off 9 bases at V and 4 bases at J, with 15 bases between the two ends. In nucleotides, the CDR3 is TGTGCCAGTTCCCTCGGACAGCCCTATGGCTACACCTTC. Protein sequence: CASSLGQPYGYTF.

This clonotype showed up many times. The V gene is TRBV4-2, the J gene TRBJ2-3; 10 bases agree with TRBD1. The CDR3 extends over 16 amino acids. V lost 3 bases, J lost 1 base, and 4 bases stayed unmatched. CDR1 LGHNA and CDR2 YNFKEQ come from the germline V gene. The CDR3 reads CASSQEGTGGTDTQYF. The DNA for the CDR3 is TGTGCCAGCAGCCAGGAAGGGACAGGGGGCACAGATACGCAGTATTTT.

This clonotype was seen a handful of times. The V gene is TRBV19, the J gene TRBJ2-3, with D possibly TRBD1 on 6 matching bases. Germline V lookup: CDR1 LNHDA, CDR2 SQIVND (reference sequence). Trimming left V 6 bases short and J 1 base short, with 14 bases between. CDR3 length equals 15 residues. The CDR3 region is CASRRGSSGTDTQYF. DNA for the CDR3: TGTGCCAGTAGGAGGGGGAGCAGCGGCACAGATACGCAGTATTTT.

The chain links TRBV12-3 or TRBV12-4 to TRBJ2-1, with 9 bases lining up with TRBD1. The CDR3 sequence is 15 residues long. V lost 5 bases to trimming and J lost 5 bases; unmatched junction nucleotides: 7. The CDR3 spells CASSPGTGNHNEQFF. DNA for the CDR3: TGTGCCAGCAGTCCCGGGACAGGGAACCACAATGAGCAGTTCTTC.

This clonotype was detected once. The CDR3 sequence: CASSPNSGRVTDTQYF. CDR3 nucleotides: TGTGCCAGCAGTCCGAATAGCGGGAGAGTGACAGATACGCAGTATTTT. The chain is built from TRBV12-3 or TRBV12-4 and TRBJ2-3; TRBD2 matches 9 bases. V gave up 5 bases and J gave up 3 bases; unmatched junction bases: 9. This CDR3 is built from 16 residues.

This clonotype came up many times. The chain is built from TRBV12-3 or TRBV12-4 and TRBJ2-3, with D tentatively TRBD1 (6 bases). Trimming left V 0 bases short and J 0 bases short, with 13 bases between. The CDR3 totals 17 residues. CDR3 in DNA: TGTGCCAGCAGTTTAGCGCAGGGGCCACCTAGCACAGATACGCAGTATTTT. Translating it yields CASSLAQGPPSTDTQYF.

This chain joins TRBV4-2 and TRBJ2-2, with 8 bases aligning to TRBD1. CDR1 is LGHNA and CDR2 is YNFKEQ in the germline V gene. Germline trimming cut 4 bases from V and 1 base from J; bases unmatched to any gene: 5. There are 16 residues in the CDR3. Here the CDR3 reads CASSLGQGWNTGELFF. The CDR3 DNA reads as TGTGCCAGCAGCCTAGGACAGGGATGGAACACCGGGGAGCTGTTTTTT.

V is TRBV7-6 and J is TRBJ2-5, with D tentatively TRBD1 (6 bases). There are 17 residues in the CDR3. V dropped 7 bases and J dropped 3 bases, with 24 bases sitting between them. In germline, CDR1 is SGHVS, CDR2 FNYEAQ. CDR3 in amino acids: CASIPWPGTPTKETQYF. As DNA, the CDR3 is TGTGCCAGCATCCCCTGGCCCGGGACACCTACTAAAGAGACCCAGTACTTC. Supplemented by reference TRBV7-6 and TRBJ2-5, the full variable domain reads GAGVSQSPRYKVTKRGQDVALRCDPISGHVSLYWYRQALGQGPEFLTYFNYEAQQDKSGLPNDRFSAERPEGSISTLTIQRTEQRDSAMYRCASIPWPGTPTKETQYFGPGTRLLVL.

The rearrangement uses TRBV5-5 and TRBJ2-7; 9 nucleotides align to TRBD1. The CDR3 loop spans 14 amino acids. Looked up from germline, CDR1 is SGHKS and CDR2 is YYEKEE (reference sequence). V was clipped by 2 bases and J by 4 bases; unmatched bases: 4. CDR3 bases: TGTGCCAGCAGCTTACAGGGGGCAGCTTACGAGCAGTACGTC. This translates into CASSLQGAAYEQYV.

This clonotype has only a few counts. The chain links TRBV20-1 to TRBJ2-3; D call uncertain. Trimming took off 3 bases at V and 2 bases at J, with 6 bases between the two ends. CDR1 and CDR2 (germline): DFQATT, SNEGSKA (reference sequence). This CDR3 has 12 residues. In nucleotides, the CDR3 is TGCAGTGCTAGCCGCCCCACAGATACGCAGTATTTT. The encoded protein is CSASRPTDTQYF.

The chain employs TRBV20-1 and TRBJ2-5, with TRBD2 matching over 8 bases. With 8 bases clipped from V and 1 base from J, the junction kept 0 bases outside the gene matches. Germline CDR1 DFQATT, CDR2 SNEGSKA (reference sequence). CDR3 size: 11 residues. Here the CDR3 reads CSRGGQETQYF. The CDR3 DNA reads TGCAGTCGGGGGGGCCAAGAGACCCAGTACTTC.

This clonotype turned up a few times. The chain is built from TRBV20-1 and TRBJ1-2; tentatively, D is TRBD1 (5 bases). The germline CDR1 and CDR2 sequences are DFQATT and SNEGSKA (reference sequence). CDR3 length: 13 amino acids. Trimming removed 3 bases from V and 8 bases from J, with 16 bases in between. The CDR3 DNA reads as TGCAGTGCTAGGGAGGGGATGTTGGGAGGCTACACCTTC. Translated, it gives CSAREGMLGGYTF.